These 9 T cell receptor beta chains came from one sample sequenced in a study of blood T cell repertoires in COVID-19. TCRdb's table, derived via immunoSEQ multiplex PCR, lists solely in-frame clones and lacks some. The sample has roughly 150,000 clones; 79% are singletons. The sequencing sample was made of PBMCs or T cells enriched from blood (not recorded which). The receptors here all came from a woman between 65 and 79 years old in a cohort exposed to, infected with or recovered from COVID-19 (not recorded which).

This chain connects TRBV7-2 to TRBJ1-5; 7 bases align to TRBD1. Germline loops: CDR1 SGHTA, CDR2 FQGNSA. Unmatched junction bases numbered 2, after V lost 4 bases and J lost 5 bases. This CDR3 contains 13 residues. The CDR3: CASSYTGDQPQHF. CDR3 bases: TGTGCCAGCAGCTATACAGGGGATCAGCCCCAGCATTTT. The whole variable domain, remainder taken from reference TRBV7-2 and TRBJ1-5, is GAGVSQSPSNKVTEKGKDVELRCDPISGHTALYWYRQSLGQGLEFLIYFQGNSAPDKSGLPSDRFSAERTGGSVSTLTIQRTQQEDSAVYLCASSYTGDQPQHFGDGTRLSIL.

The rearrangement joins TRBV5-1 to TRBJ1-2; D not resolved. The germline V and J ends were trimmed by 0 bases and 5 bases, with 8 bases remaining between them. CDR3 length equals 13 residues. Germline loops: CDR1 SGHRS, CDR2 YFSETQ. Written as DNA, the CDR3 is TGCGCCAGCAGCTTGGCGTCCACATATGGCTACACCTTC. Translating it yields CASSLASTYGYTF.

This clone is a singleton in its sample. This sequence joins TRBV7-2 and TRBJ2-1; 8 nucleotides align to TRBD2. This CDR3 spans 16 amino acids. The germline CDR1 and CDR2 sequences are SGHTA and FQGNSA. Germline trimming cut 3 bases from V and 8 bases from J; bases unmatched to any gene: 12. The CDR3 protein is CASSFPGLVSADEQFF. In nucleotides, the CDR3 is TGTGCCAGCAGCTTCCCGGGACTAGTCTCTGCCGATGAGCAGTTCTTC.

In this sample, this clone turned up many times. The CDR3 loop is CASRRTISGNTIYF. The CDR3 DNA follows: TGTGCCAGCAGACGGACAATCTCTGGAAACACCATATATTTT. The chain has TRBV3-1 (or the pseudogene TRBV3-2) and TRBJ1-3; the D gene is possibly TRBD1 (5 bases). The CDR3 covers 14 residues. Germline CDR1 and CDR2: LGHDT and YNNKEL (reference sequence). Trimming took off 6 bases at V and 0 bases at J, with 9 bases between the two ends.

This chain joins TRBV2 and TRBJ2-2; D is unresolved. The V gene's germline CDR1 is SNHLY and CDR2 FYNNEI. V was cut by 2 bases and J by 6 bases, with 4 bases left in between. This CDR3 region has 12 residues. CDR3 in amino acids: CASSEQAGELFF. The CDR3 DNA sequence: TGTGCCAGCAGTGAACAGGCCGGGGAGCTGTTTTTT.

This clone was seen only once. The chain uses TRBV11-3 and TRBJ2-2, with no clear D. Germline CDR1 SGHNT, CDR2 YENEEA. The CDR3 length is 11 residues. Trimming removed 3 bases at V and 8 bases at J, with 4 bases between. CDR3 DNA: TGTGCCAGCAGCTTGAGAGGGGAGCTGTTTTTT. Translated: CASSLRGELFF.

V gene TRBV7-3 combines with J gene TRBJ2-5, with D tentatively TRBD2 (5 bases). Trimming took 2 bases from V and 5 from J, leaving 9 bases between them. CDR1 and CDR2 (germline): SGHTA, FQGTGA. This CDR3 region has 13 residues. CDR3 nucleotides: TGTGCCAGCAGCTTAGGTTCGGGGGAGACCCAGTACTTC. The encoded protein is CASSLGSGETQYF.

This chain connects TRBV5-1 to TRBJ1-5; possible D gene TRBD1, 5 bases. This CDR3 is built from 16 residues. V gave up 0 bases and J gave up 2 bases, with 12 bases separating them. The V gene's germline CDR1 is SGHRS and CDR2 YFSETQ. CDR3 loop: CASSLDGRGGNQPQHF. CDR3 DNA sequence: TGCGCCAGCAGCTTGGACGGGAGAGGGGGCAATCAGCCCCAGCATTTT.

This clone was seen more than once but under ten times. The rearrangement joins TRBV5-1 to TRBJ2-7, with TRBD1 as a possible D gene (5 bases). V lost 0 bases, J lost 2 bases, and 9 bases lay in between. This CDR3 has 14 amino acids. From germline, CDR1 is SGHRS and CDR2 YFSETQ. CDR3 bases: TGCGCCAGCAGCTTGGGTCCAGGGACCTACGAGCAGTACTTC. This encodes CASSLGPGTYEQYF.